One sample yielded the 16 T cell receptor beta chains listed below, sequenced in a study of graft-versus-host responses after intestinal transplantation. Using immunoSEQ multiplex PCR, the repertoire was profiled, and TCRdb retains in-frame clones only, with some absent. Of tens of thousands of clones in the sample, roughly 90% were seen once. Lamina propria and intraepithelial lymphocytes were released by processing graft tissue. Sequences were derived from ileum tissue, sampled roughly 200 days after intestinal transplant. These receptors originate from a human patient who received an intestinal transplant, so some T cells may come from the graft donor.

V is TRBV27 and J is TRBJ1-1, with no clear D. CDR3 length equals 16 residues. Trimming pared 6 bases from V and 4 bases from J, leaving 21 bases between. The germline CDR1 and CDR2 sequences are MNHEY and SMNVEV (reference sequence). The CDR3 coding sequence is TGTGCCAGCAGCTTTACTGGGCTTCGCACGGGCACTGAAGCTTTCTTT. This sequence encodes CASSFTGLRTGTEAFF.

V gene TRBV9 combines with J gene TRBJ2-5, with 7 positions matching TRBD2. The CDR3 sequence is 14 residues long. The germline V gene encodes CDR1 SGDLS and CDR2 YYNGEE. J gave up 7 bases and V 0 bases, and 6 bases lay outside the gene matches. CDR3 loop: CASSVGASGGTQYF. The CDR3 DNA reads TGTGCCAGCAGCGTAGGGGCTAGCGGCGGGACCCAGTACTTC. Complete variable domain (other parts from reference TRBV9 and TRBJ2-5): DSGVTQTPKHLITATGQRVTLRCSPRSGDLSVYWYQQSLDQGLQFLIQYYNGEERAKGNILERFSAQQFPDLHSELNLSSLELGDSALYFCASSVGASGGTQYFGPGTRLLVL.

This clone was seen once. The V and J genes are TRBV10-3 and TRBJ2-3; maybe TRBD2 (7 bases). The CDR3 loop spans 15 amino acids. V was shortened by 4 bases and J by 5 bases, with 16 bases between the two germline ends. Germline V gene lookup returns CDR1 ENHRY and CDR2 SYGVKD. CDR3 in amino acids: CAISGLAGGQDTQYF. CDR3 coding DNA: TGTGCCATCAGTGGGCTAGCCGGGGGGCAAGATACGCAGTATTTT.

The genes are TRBV29-1 and TRBJ2-7, with D unclear. V was shortened by 6 bases and J by 3 bases, with 6 bases between the two germline ends. The CDR3 length is 10 residues. Germline V lookup: CDR1 SQVTM, CDR2 ANQGSEA. CDR3 loop: CSVANYEQYF. CDR3 DNA sequence: TGCAGCGTGGCAAACTACGAGCAGTACTTC.

CDR3 residues: CASSPEPDVGRSPLHF. CDR3 nucleotide sequence: TGTGCCAGCAGCCCCGAGCCTGACGTAGGACGATCACCCCTCCACTTT. The rearrangement uses TRBV7-8 and TRBJ1-6; D call uncertain. CDR1 is SGHVS and CDR2 is FQNEAQ in the germline V gene. This CDR3 comprises 16 residues. The V and J ends lost 5 bases and 10 bases respectively, with 21 bases between them.

This chain links TRBV5-4 with TRBJ1-2, with D unresolved. CDR1 SGHNT and CDR2 YYREEE come from the germline V gene (reference sequence). This CDR3 has 14 amino acids. V shed 2 bases and J shed 0 bases, with 8 bases lying between them. The CDR3 coding sequence is TGTGCCAGCAGCTTCGATGCCCCTAACTATGGCTACACCTTC. Translating gives CASSFDAPNYGYTF.

In this sample, this clone turned up once. The chain employs TRBV4-2 and TRBJ2-3, with TRBD1 identical over 7 bases. Germline CDR1 and CDR2: LGHNA and YNFKEQ. V lost 0 bases, J lost 3 bases, and 9 bases stayed unmatched. The CDR3 covers 17 residues. CDR3 in DNA: TGTGCCAGCAGCCAAGAAGACAGGGTAAGGTTTACAGATACGCAGTATTTT. This gives the protein CASSQEDRVRFTDTQYF.

V gene TRBV6-5 combines with J gene TRBJ2-1; D is unclear. The CDR3 is 11 residues long. Germline V gene sequence: CDR1 MNHEY, CDR2 SVGAGI. V was shortened by 3 bases and J by 9 bases, with 6 bases between the two germline ends. CDR3 residues: CASSYGGEQFF. CDR3 nucleotides: TGTGCCAGCAGTTATGGTGGTGAGCAGTTCTTC.

The genes are TRBV5-6 and TRBJ1-2, with TRBD1 as a possible D gene (6 bases). The V and J ends lost 2 bases and 1 base respectively, with 6 bases between them. Germline V gives CDR1 SGHDT, CDR2 YYEEEE. The CDR3 runs to 13 residues. The CDR3 region is CASSLGGNYGYTF. The CDR3 DNA is TGTGCCAGCAGCTTAGGGGGTAACTATGGCTACACCTTC.

In its sample, this clone was seen a few times. The chain couples TRBV6-5 to TRBJ1-1; TRBD1 matches 7 bases. Germline trimming cut 2 bases from V and 6 bases from J; bases unmatched to any gene: 0. The CDR3 is 12 amino acids. Germline V gene data show CDR1 as MNHEY and CDR2 as SVGAGI. Here the CDR3 DNA reads TGTGCCAGCAGTTACGGGACAGCTGAAGCTTTCTTT. Its translation is CASSYGTAEAFF.

The V gene is TRBV2, the J gene TRBJ2-7; 7 nucleotides match TRBD2. Germline values: CDR1 SNHLY, CDR2 FYNNEI. This CDR3 has 15 amino acids. V shed 3 bases and J 0 bases; nucleotides not matched to a gene: 5. The CDR3 nucleotides read TGTGCCAGCAGTGAGAACGGGAGGTCCTCCTACGAGCAGTACTTC. It yields the protein CASSENGRSSYEQYF.

The V gene is TRBV27, the J gene TRBJ1-4, with D tentatively TRBD1 (5 bases). The germline V and J ends were trimmed by 5 bases and 2 bases, with 15 bases remaining between them. In germline, CDR1 is MNHEY, CDR2 SMNVEV (reference sequence). The CDR3 spans 16 residues. The CDR3 here is CASSQRGTYTNEKLFF. The DNA for the CDR3 is TGTGCCAGCAGTCAGAGGGGCACTTATACTAATGAAAAACTGTTTTTT. The full variable domain, its missing parts supplied by reference TRBV27 and TRBJ1-4, is EAQVTQNPRYLITVTGKKLTVTCSQNMNHEYMSWYRQDPGLGLRQIYYSMNVEVTDKGDVPEGYKVSRKEKRNFPLILESPSPNQTSLYFCASSQRGTYTNEKLFFGSGTQLSVL.

The chain combines TRBV4-1 with TRBJ2-7; TRBD2 agrees at 8 bases. Per the germline V gene, CDR1 is MGHRA and CDR2 is YSYEKL. CDR3 length equals 15 residues. V lost 3 bases to trimming and J lost 1 base; unmatched junction nucleotides: 5. The CDR3 region is CASSHLLAGSYEQYF. The CDR3 DNA reads as TGCGCCAGCAGCCACCTCCTAGCGGGTTCCTACGAGCAGTACTTC.

The chain couples TRBV19 to TRBJ1-5, with D maybe TRBD1 (6 bases). V dropped 7 bases and J dropped 7 bases, with 17 bases sitting between them. CDR1 is LNHDA, CDR2 SQIVND, per germline (reference sequence). CDR3 size: 14 residues. The CDR3 region is CASTLRGGAQPQHF. The CDR3 DNA follows: TGTGCCAGTACTTTGAGGGGGGGCGCACAGCCCCAGCATTTT.

This chain uses TRBV19 with TRBJ1-5; D perhaps matches TRBD1 (6 bases). With 6 bases removed from V and 3 bases from J, the gap between germline ends came to 21 bases. The CDR3 is made up of 17 amino acids. CDR1 is LNHDA, CDR2 SQIVND, per germline (reference sequence). The CDR3 coding sequence is TGTGCCAGTAGAGGGATAGGCGGACAGACTCTCAATCAGCCCCAGCATTTT. This translates into CASRGIGGQTLNQPQHF.

This rearrangement joins TRBV19 to TRBJ2-6; TRBD1 might be the D (5 bases). Trimming took 0 bases from V and 2 from J, leaving 8 bases between them. Per germline, CDR1 LNHDA and CDR2 SQIVND (reference sequence). CDR3 length: 16 amino acids. Here the CDR3 reads CASSIDRGAGANVLTF. CDR3 coding DNA: TGTGCCAGTAGTATAGATAGGGGCGCTGGGGCCAACGTCCTGACTTTC. The full variable domain, with the rest looked up from reference TRBV19 and TRBJ2-6, is DGGITQSPKYLFRKEGQNVTLSCEQNLNHDAMYWYRQDPGQGLRLIYYSQIVNDFQKGDIAEGYSVSREKKESFPLTVTSAQKNPTAFYLCASSIDRGAGANVLTFGAGSRLTVL.